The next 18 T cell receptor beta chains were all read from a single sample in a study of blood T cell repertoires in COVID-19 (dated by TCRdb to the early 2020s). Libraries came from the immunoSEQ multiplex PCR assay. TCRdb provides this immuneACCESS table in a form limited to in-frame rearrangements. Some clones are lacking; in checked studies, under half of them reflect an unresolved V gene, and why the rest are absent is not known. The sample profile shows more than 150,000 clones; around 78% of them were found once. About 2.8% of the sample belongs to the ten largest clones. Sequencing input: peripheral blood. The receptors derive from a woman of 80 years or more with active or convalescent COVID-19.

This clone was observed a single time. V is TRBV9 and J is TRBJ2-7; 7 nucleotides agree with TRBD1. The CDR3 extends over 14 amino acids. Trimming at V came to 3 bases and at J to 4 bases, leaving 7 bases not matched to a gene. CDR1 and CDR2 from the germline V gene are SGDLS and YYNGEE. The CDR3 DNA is TGTGCCAGCAGCGCCGAGGACAGGTCGTACGAGCAGTACTTC. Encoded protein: CASSAEDRSYEQYF.

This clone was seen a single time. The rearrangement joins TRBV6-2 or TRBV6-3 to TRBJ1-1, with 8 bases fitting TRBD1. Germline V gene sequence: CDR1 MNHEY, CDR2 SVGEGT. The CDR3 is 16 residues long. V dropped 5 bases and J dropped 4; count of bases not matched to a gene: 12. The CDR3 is CASSPLQGAPGTEAFF. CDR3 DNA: TGTGCCAGCAGTCCACTCCAGGGGGCGCCGGGCACTGAAGCTTTCTTT.

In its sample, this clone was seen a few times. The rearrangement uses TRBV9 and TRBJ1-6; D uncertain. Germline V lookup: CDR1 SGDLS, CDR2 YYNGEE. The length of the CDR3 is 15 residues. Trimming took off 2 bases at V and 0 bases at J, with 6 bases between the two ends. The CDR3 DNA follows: TGTGCCAGCAGCGTTCTATACTCCTATAATTCACCCCTCCACTTT. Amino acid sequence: CASSVLYSYNSPLHF.

The CDR3, as DNA: TGCGCCAGCAGCTTGGGGACAGGGGTTTTTAGCTCCTACGAGCAGTACTTC. Translation gives CASSLGTGVFSSYEQYF. The rearrangement uses TRBV5-1 and TRBJ2-7; 9 nucleotides agree with TRBD1. The CDR3 runs to 17 residues. Germline V gives CDR1 SGHRS, CDR2 YFSETQ. After removal of 0 bases from V and 0 bases from J, the junction contained 7 bases not matched to a gene. Drawing the rest from reference TRBV5-1 and TRBJ2-7, the complete variable domain is KAGVTQTPRYLIKTRGQQVTLSCSPISGHRSVSWYQQTPGQGLQFLFEYFSETQRNKGNFPGRFSGRQFSNSRSEMNVSTLELGDSALYLCASSLGTGVFSSYEQYFGPGTRLTVT.

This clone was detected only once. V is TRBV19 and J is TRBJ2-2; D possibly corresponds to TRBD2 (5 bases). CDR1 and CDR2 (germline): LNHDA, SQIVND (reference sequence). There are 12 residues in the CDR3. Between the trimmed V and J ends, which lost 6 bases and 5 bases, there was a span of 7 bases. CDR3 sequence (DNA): TGTGCCAGTAGGTTAGCGACCGGGGAGCTGTTTTTT. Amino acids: CASRLATGELFF.

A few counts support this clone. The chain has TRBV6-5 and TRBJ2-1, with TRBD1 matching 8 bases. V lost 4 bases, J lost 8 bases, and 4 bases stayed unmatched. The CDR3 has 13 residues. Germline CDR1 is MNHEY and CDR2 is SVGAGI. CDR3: CASSSYRGDEQFF. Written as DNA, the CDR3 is TGTGCCAGCAGTTCCTACAGGGGGGATGAGCAGTTCTTC.

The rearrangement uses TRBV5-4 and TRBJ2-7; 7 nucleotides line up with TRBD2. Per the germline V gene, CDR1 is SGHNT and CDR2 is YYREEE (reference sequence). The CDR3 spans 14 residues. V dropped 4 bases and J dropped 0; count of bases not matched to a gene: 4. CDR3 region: CASSQGGDSYEQYF. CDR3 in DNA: TGTGCCAGCAGCCAGGGAGGGGACTCCTACGAGCAGTACTTC.

The CDR3 nucleotides are TGTGCCAGCTCACCACCGACCGGGACAGGGGCAGGCGGGGAGCTGTTTTTT. Translated, it gives CASSPPTGTGAGGELFF. The chain carries TRBV18 and TRBJ2-2; 10 positions agree with TRBD1. This CDR3 region has 17 residues. Losses at the gene ends were 0 bases for V and 7 bases for J; bases not matched to a gene: 8. The germline gives CDR1 KGHSH, CDR2 LQKENI.

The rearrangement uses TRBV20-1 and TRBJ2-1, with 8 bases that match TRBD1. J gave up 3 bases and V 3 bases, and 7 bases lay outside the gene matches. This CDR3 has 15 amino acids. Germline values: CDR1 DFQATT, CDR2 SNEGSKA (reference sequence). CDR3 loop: CSASGPGGDYNEQFF. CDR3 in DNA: TGCAGTGCTAGTGGGCCAGGGGGCGACTACAATGAGCAGTTCTTC.

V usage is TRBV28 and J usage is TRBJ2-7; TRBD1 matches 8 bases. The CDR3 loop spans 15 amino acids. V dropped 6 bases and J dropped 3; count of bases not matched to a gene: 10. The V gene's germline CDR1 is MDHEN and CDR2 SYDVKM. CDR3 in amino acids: CASRDRGSASYEQYF. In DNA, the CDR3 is TGTGCCAGCAGAGACAGGGGCTCGGCCAGCTACGAGCAGTACTTC.

CDR3 bases: TGTGCCAGCAGTTTCCGCCCCCCGAGCGGACTTTACGAGCAGTACTTC. Amino acids: CASSFRPPSGLYEQYF. V usage is TRBV28 and J usage is TRBJ2-7; possible D gene TRBD2, 5 bases. Germline CDR1 reads MDHEN; CDR2 reads SYDVKM. The CDR3 totals 16 residues. V dropped 3 bases and J dropped 4 bases, with 19 bases sitting between them. Filled out from reference TRBV28 and TRBJ2-7, the complete variable domain reads DVKVTQSSRYLVKRTGEKVFLECVQDMDHENMFWYRQDPGLGLRLIYFSYDVKMKEKGDIPEGYSVSREKKERFSLILESASTNQTSMYLCASSFRPPSGLYEQYFGPGTRLTVT.

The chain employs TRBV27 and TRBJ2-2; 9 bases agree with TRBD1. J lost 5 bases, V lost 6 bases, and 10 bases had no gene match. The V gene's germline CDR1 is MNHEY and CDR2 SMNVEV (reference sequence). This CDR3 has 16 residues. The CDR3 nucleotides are TGTGCCAGCAGACCTTATACAGGGGGCGAAACCGGGGAGCTGTTTTTT. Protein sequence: CASRPYTGGETGELFF.

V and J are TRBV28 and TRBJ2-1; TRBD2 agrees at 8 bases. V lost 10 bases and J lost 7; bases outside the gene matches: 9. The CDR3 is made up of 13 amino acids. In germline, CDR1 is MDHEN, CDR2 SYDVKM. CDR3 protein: CATGRGAWNEQFF. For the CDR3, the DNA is TGTGCCACCGGGCGGGGGGCCTGGAATGAGCAGTTCTTC.

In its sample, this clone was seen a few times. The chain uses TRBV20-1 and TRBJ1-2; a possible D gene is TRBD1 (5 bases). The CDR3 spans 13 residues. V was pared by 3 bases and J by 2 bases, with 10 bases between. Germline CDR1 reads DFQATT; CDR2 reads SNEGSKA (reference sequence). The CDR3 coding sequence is TGCAGTGCTAGTTCAGGGTTCAACTATGGCTACACCTTC. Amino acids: CSASSGFNYGYTF.

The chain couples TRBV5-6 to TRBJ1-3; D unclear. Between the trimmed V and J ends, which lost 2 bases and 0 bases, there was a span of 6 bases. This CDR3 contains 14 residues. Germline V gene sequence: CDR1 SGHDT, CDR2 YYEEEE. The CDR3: CASSFRYSGNTIYF. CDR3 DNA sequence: TGTGCCAGCAGCTTCCGGTACTCTGGAAACACCATATATTTT.

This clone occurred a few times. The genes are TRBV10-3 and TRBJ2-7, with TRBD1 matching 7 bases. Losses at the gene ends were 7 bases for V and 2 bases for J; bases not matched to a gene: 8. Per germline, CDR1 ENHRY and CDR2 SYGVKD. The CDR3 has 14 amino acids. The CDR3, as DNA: TGTGCCATCACAACCCCGGGACAGCCCTACGAGCAGTACTTC. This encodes CAITTPGQPYEQYF.

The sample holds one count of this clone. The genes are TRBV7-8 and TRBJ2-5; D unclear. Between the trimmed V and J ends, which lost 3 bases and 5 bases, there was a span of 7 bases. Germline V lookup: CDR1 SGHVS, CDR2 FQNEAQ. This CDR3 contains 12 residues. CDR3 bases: TGTGCCAGCAGCTTGTTCGGGGAGACCCAGTACTTC. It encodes CASSLFGETQYF.

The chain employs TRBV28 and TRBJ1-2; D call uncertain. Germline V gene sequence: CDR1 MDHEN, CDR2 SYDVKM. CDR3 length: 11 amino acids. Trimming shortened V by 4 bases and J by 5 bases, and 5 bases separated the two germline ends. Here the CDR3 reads CASSYIYGYTF. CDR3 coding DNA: TGTGCCAGCAGTTATATTTATGGCTACACCTTC.